A selection of T cell receptor beta chains follows, all from one sample in a study of T-cell reconstitution after alpha-beta-depleted transplantation in children. Each CDR3 protein gets one entry after TCRdb re-called the PCR reads with MiXCR. The table has 600,000 to 700,000 distinct CDR3 sequences, about an eighth seen once. This specimen was PBMCs, taken before TCRalphabeta/CD19-depleted stem cell transplant. These receptors all come from a girl aged 2 to 9 with congenital amegakaryocytic thrombocytopenia, due to receive a stem cell transplant. CDR3s include the opening cysteine and the closing phenylalanine or tryptophan. A D gene is named only where the DNA matches it firmly. Some rows have no size entry. The others give once, few or many, or a class for an expanded clone.

J | V | size | D | CDR3 | DNA
TRBJ2-1 | TRBV10-1 | . | . | CASSESVTIGNEQFF | TGCGCCAGCAGTGAGTCGGTGACTATAGGGAATGAGCAGTTCTTC
TRBJ1-1 | TRBV15 | few | . | CATSPNVLEAFF | TGTGCCACCTCGCCGAACGTACTAGAAGCTTTCTTT
TRBJ2-1 | TRBV7-2 | many | . | CASSLDTRIYNEQFF | TGTGCCAGCAGCTTAGATACCAGAATCTACAATGAGCAGTTCTTC
TRBJ2-1 | TRBV4-2 | . | TRBD2 | CASSQVLAGSNEQFF | TGTGCCAGCAGCCAGGTACTAGCGGGAAGCAATGAGCAGTTCTTC
TRBJ2-1 | TRBV11-1 | few | TRBD2 | CASSFKPTSGRPNNEQFF | TGTGCCAGCAGCTTCAAGCCTACTAGCGGGAGGCCCAACAATGAGCAGTTCTTC
TRBJ1-2 | TRBV29-1 | . | . | CSVTRQSLYGYTF | TGCAGCGTTACCCGACAGAGTCTATATGGCTACACCTTC
TRBJ1-5 | TRBV7-8 | many | TRBD1 | CASSYDRDQPQHF | TGTGCCAGCAGCTATGACAGGGATCAGCCCCAGCATTTT
TRBJ2-5 | TRBV5-1 | many | . | CASSTSETQYF | TGCGCCAGCAGCACCTCAGAGACCCAGTACTTC
TRBJ1-5 | TRBV20-1 | many | . | CSARAGRYNQPQHF | TGCAGTGCTAGAGCCGGCCGTTACAATCAGCCCCAGCATTTT
TRBJ2-1 | TRBV11-2 | . | . | CASSLDLFLAGEQFF | TGTGCCAGCAGCTTAGATCTTTTCCTAGCTGGTGAGCAGTTCTTC
TRBJ2-2 | TRBV25-1 | many | TRBD1 | CASQPGQGWTGELFF | TGTGCCAGCCAACCTGGACAGGGTTGGACCGGGGAGCTGTTTTTT
TRBJ1-4 | TRBV29-1 | few | . | CSVYRVGTEKLFF | TGCAGCGTATACAGGGTGGGGACTGAAAAACTGTTTTTT
TRBJ2-1 | TRBV20-1 | many | . | CSARGVGSRAYNEQFF | TGCAGTGCTAGAGGGGTTGGTAGCCGTGCCTACAATGAGCAGTTCTTC
TRBJ2-1 | TRBV27 | many | TRBD1 | CASSSVPGQTISSYNEQFF | TGTGCCAGCAGCTCCGTCCCGGGACAGACAATAAGCTCCTACAATGAGCAGTTCTTC
TRBJ2-7 | TRBV30 | . | . | CAWSVRRADTGQYF | TGTGCCTGGAGTGTACGTAGGGCCGACACGGGGCAGTACTTC
TRBJ2-3 | TRBV20-1 | many | TRBD2 | CSASRAGKIDTQYF | TGCAGTGCTAGCCGAGCGGGAAAGATAGATACGCAGTATTTT
TRBJ2-3 | TRBV6-4 | many | TRBD2 | CASSEGWTRVTDTQYF | TGTGCCAGCAGTGAAGGTTGGACTAGGGTGACAGATACGCAGTATTTT
TRBJ2-1 | TRBV28 | . | TRBD1 | CASSLFAGLPGGSRDEQFF | TGTGCCAGCAGTTTATTCGCCGGACTGCCAGGGGGTAGTCGGGATGAGCAGTTCTTC
TRBJ1-3 | TRBV5-1 | . | . | CASSHGTLGNTIYF | TGCGCCAGCAGCCATGGGACACTCGGAAACACCATATATTTT
TRBJ1-6 | TRBV27 | few | . | CASSQRGSSSPLHF | TGTGCCAGCAGTCAACGAGGGTCATCATCACCCCTCCACTTT
TRBJ1-2 | TRBV29-1 | . | . | CSVEGMAAAGPDGYTF | TGCAGCGTTGAAGGTATGGCGGCAGCGGGTCCGGATGGCTACACCTTC
TRBJ2-4 | TRBV5-6 | . | . | CASSDRLRAKNIQYF | TGTGCCAGCAGCGATAGACTTCGAGCCAAAAACATTCAGTACTTC
TRBJ2-1 | TRBV20-1 | many | . | CSARGLLDYNEQFF | TGCAGTGCTAGAGGTCTACTTGACTACAATGAGCAGTTCTTC
TRBJ1-1 | TRBV7-9 | . | . | CASRMDGDLRAFF | TGTGCCAGCAGAATGGACGGGGACCTGAGGGCTTTCTTT
TRBJ1-1 | TRBV20-1 | . | TRBD1 | CSARDYGQGFLAEAFF | TGCAGTGCTAGAGATTACGGACAGGGGTTTTTAGCTGAAGCTTTCTTT
TRBJ2-1 | TRBV7-8 | . | . | CASSSAPFGSYNEQFF | TGTGCCAGCAGCTCCGCCCCATTCGGCAGTTACAATGAGCAGTTCTTC
TRBJ1-5 | TRBV15 | many | . | CATSKSDHGEPQHF | TGTGCCACCAGCAAGAGCGACCATGGGGAGCCCCAGCATTTT
TRBJ1-6 | TRBV29-1 | many | . | CSVEELGPNSPLHF | TGCAGCGTTGAAGAGCTGGGTCCCAATTCACCCCTCCACTTT
TRBJ2-1 | TRBV6-1 | few | . | CASSELVYNEQFF | TGTGCCAGCAGTGAACTAGTTTACAATGAGCAGTTCTTC
TRBJ2-7 | TRBV5-6 | many | TRBD1 | CASSGTDRGAYEQYF | TGTGCCAGCAGCGGTACCGACAGGGGCGCATACGAGCAGTACTTC
TRBJ2-7 | TRBV24-1 | few | TRBD1 | CATKTGQGSFYEQYF | TGTGCCACCAAAACGGGACAGGGGAGTTTCTACGAGCAGTACTTC
TRBJ2-1 | TRBV10-3 | many | TRBD2 | CAISYSSGRGVDNEQFF | TGTGCCATCAGTTATAGCAGCGGGAGAGGAGTCGATAATGAGCAGTTCTTC
TRBJ2-5 | TRBV3-1 | . | . | CASSQESSRGELQETQYF | TGTGCCAGCAGCCAAGAATCTTCCCGCGGGGAGCTCCAAGAGACCCAGTACTTC
TRBJ2-5 | TRBV7-7 | few | . | CASSRGPSETQYF | TGTGCCAGCAGCCGCGGTCCATCAGAGACCCAGTACTTC
TRBJ2-2 | TRBV4-2 | many | TRBD2 | CASRTERGTGELFF | TGTGCCAGCAGGACGGAGCGGGGCACCGGGGAGCTGTTTTTT
TRBJ2-2 | TRBV11-2 | many | . | CASSLTLVTRGLAGELFF | TGTGCCAGCAGCCTCACGTTGGTCACCCGGGGCTTGGCCGGGGAGCTGTTTTTT
TRBJ1-5 | TRBV27 | . | . | CASSLRGQPFTPQHF | TGTGCCAGCAGTTTACGCGGACAGCCTTTTACGCCCCAGCATTTT
TRBJ1-2 | TRBV28 | . | . | CASSWTADYGYTF | TGTGCCAGCAGTTGGACAGCGGATTATGGCTACACCTTC
TRBJ2-2 | TRBV5-1 | many | . | CASSPQAGELFF | TGCGCCAGCAGCCCCCAGGCCGGGGAGCTGTTTTTT
TRBJ2-5 | TRBV20-1 | few | . | CSASPTEETQYF | TGCAGTGCTAGTCCCACTGAAGAGACCCAGTACTTC
TRBJ2-6 | TRBV28 | few | . | CASSFPGSRANVLTF | TGTGCCAGCAGTTTCCCCGGATCAAGGGCCAACGTCCTGACTTTC
TRBJ2-5 | TRBV25-1 | . | . | CASSEVETQETQYF | TGTGCCAGCAGTGAAGTGGAAACCCAAGAGACCCAGTACTTC
TRBJ1-2 | TRBV5-1 | many | TRBD1 | CASSLAVTGTSYGYTF | TGCGCCAGCAGCTTGGCCGTGACAGGGACAAGTTATGGCTACACCTTC
TRBJ1-1 | TRBV6-5 | many | . | CASSYGVYMNTEAFF | TGTGCCAGCAGTTACGGGGTATACATGAACACTGAAGCTTTCTTT